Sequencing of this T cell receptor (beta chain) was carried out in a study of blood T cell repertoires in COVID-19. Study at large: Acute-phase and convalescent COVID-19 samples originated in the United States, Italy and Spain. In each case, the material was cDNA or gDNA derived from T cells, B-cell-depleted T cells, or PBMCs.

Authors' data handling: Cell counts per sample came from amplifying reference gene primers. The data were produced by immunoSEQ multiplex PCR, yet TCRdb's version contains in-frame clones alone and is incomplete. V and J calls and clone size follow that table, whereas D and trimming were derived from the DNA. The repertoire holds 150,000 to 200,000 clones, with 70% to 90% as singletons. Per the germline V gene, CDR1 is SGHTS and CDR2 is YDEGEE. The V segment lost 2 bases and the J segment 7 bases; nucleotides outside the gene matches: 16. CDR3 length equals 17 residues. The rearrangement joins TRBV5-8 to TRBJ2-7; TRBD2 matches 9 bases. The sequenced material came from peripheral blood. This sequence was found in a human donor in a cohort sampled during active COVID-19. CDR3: CASSFEAGTSPTGEQYF. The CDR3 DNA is TGTGCCAGCAGCTTCGAAGCCGGGACTAGCCCGACGGGGGAGCAGTACTTC.